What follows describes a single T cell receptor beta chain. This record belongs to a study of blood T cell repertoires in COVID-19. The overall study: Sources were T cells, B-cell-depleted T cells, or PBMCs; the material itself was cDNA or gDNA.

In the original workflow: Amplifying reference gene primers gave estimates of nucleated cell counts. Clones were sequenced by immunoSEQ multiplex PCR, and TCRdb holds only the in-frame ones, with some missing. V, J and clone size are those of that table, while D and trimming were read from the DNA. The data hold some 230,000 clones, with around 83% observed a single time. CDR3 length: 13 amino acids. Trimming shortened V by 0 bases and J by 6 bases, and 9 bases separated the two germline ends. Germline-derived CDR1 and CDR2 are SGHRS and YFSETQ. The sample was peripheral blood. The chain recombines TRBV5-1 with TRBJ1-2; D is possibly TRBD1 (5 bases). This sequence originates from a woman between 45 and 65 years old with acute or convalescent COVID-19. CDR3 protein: CASSLGSGDGYTF. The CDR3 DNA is TGCGCCAGCAGCTTGGGGTCGGGGGATGGCTACACCTTC.